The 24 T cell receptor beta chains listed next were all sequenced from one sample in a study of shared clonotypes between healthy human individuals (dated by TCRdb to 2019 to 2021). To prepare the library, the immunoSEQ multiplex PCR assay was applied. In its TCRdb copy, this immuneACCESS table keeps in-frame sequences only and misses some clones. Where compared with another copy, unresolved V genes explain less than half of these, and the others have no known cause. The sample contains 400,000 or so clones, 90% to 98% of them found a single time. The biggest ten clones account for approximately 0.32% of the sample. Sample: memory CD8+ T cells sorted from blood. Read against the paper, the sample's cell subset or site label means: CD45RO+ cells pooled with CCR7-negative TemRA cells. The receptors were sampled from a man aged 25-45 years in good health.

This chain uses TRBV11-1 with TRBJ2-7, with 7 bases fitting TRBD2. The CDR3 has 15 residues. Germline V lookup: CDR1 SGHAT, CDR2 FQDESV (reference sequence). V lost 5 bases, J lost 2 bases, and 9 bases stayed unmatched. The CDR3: CASSRLERGTYEQYF. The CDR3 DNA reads TGTGCCAGCAGCCGCCTCGAGCGGGGAACCTACGAGCAGTACTTC.

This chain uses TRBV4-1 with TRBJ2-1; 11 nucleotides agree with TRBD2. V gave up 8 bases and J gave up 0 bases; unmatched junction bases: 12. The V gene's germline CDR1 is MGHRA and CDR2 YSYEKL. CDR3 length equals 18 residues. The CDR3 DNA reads TGCGCCAGCGGCAGAACTAGCGGGAGTACCAGCTCCTACAATGAGCAGTTCTTC. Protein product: CASGRTSGSTSSYNEQFF.

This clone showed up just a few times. The CDR3 DNA reads as TGTGCCAGCAGTTCCGACAGGGGATACTACGAGCAGTACTTC. It codes for CASSSDRGYYEQYF. The chain uses TRBV7-9 and TRBJ2-7; 8 bases are a match to TRBD1. Germline trimming cut 6 bases from V and 3 bases from J; bases unmatched to any gene: 7. The germline V gene encodes CDR1 SEHNR and CDR2 FQNEAQ (reference sequence). The CDR3 consists of 14 residues.

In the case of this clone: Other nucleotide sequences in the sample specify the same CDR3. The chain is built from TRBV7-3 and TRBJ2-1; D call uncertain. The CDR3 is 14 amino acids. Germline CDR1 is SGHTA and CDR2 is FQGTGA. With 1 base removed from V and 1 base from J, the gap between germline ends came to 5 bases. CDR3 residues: CASSLSGSYNEQFF. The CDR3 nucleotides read TGTGCCAGCAGCTTAAGCGGTTCCTACAATGAGCAGTTCTTC.

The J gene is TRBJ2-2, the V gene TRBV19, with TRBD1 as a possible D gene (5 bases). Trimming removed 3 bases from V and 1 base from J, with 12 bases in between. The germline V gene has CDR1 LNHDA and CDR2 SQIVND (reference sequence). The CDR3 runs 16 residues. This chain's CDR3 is CASSIFVTVNTGELFF. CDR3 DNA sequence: TGTGCCAGTAGTATTTTCGTGACAGTGAACACCGGGGAGCTGTTTTTT.

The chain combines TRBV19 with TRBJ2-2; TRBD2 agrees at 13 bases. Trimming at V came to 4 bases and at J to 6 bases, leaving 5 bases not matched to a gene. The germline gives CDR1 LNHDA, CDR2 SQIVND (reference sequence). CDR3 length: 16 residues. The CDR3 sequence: CASSTPGLAGPGELFF. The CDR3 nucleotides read TGTGCCAGTAGTACTCCGGGACTAGCGGGACCCGGGGAGCTGTTTTTT.

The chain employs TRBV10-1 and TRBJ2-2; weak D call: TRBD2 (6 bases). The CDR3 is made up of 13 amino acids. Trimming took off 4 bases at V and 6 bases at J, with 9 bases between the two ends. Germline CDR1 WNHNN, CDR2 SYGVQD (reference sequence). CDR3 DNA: TGCGCCAGCAGTGGGACTATGGCCGGGGAGCTGTTTTTT. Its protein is CASSGTMAGELFF.

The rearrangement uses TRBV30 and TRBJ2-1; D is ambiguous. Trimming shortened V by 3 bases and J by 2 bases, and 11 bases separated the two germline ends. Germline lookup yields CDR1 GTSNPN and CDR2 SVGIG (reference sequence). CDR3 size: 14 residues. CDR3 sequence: CAWSSGFTYNEQFF. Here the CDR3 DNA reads TGTGCCTGGAGCTCTGGGTTCACCTACAATGAGCAGTTCTTC.

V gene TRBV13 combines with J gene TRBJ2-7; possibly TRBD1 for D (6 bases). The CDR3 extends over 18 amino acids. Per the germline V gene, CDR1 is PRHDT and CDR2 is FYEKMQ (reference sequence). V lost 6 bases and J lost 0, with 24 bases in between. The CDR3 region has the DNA TGTGCCAGCAGACGAATATTCTCCCAAGGGGACAACTCCTACGAGCAGTACTTC. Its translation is CASRRIFSQGDNSYEQYF.

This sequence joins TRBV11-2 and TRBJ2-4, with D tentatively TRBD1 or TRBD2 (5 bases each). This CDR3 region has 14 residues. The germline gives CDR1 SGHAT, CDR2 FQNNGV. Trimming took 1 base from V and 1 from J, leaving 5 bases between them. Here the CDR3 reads CASSLGGAKNIQYF. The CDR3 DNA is TGTGCCAGCAGCTTAGGGGGGGCCAAAAACATTCAGTACTTC.

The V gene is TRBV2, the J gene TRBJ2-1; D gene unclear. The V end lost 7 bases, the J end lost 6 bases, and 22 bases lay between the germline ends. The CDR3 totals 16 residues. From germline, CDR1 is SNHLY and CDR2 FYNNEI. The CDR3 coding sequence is TGTGCCAGCAACCAACCGACCCAGGTTACCGTCAATGAGCAGTTCTTC. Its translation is CASNQPTQVTVNEQFF.

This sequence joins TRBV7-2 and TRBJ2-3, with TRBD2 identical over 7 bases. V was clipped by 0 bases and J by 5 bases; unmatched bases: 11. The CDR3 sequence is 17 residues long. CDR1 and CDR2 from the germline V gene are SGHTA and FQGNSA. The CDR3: CASSLARAGVDVDTQYF. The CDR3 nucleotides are TGTGCCAGCAGCTTAGCGCGGGCGGGAGTCGATGTAGATACGCAGTATTTT.

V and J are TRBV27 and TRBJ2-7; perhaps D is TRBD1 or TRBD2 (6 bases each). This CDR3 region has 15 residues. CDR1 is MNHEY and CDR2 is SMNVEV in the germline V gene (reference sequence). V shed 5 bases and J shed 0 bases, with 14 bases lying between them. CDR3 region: CASSGLRGGSYEQYF. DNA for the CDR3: TGTGCCAGCAGTGGCCTCAGGGGAGGCTCCTACGAGCAGTACTTC.

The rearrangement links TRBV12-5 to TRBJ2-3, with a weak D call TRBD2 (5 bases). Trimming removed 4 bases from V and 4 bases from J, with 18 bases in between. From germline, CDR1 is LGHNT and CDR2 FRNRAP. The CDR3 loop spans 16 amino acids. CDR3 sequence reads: CASGWMQAEIPDTQYF. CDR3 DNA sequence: TGTGCTAGTGGTTGGATGCAAGCGGAGATTCCAGATACGCAGTATTTT.

The CDR3 region has the DNA TGTGCCAGCAGCTTAGTAGGACCTAAGGGAAAACTGTTTTTT. It codes for CASSLVGPKGKLFF. The chain is built from TRBV7-2 and TRBJ1-4; D gene ambiguous. The germline CDR1 and CDR2 sequences are SGHTA and FQGNSA. V was cut by 1 base and J by 10 bases, with 13 bases left in between. The CDR3 loop spans 14 amino acids.

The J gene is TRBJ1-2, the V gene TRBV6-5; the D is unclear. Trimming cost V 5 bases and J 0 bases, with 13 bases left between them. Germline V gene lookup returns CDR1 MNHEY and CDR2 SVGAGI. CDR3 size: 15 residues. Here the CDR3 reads CASSRSGFSNYGYTF. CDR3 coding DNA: TGTGCCAGCAGTCGTTCAGGTTTCTCTAACTATGGCTACACCTTC.

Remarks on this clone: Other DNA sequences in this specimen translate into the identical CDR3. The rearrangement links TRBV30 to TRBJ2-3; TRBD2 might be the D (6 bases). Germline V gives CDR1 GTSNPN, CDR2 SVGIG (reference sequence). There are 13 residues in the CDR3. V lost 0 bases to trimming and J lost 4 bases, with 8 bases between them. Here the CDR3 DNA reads TGTGCCTGGAGTGTATTAGCGGCAGATACGCAGTATTTT. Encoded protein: CAWSVLAADTQYF.

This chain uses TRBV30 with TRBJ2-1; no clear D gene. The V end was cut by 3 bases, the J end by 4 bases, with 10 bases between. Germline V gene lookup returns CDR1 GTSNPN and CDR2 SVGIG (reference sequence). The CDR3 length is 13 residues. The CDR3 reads CAWSPHSYNEQFF. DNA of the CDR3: TGTGCCTGGAGCCCCCACAGTTACAATGAGCAGTTCTTC.

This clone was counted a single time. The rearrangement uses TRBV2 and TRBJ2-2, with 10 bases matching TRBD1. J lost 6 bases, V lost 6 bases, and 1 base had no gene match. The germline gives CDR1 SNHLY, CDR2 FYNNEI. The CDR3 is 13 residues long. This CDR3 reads CASRGQGSGELFF. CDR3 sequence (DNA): TGTGCCAGCAGGGGACAGGGGTCCGGGGAGCTGTTTTTT. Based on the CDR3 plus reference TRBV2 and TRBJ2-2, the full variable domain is EPEVTQTPSHQVTQMGQEVILRCVPISNHLYFYWYRQILGQKVEFLVSFYNNEISEKSEIFDDQFSVERPDGSNFTLKIRSTKLEDSAMYFCASRGQGSGELFFGEGSRLTVL.

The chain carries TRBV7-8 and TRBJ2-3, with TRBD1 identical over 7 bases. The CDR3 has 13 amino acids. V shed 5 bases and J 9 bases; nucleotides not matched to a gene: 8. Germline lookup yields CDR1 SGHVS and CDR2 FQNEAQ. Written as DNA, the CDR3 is TGTGCCAGCAGCCTCGACCAGACAGGGACGCAGTATTTT. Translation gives CASSLDQTGTQYF.

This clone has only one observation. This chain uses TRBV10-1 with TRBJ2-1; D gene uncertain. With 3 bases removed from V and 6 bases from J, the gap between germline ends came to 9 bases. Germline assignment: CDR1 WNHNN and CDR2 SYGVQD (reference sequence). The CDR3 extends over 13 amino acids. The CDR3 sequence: CASSETPLNEQFF. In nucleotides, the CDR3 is TGCGCCAGCAGTGAAACACCCCTCAATGAGCAGTTCTTC.

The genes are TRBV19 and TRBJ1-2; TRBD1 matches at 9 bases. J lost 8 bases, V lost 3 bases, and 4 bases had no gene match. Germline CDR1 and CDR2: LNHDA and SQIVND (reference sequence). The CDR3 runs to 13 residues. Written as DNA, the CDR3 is TGTGCCAGTAGTATCCGGACAGGGGAAGGCTACACCTTC. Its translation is CASSIRTGEGYTF.

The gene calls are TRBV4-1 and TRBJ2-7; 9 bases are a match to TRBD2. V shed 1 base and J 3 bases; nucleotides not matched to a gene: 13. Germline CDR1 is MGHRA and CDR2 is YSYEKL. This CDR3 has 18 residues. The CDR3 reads CASSQGSSRLAGYYEQYF. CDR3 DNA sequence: TGCGCCAGCAGCCAAGGTAGTTCCCGCCTAGCGGGATACTACGAGCAGTACTTC.

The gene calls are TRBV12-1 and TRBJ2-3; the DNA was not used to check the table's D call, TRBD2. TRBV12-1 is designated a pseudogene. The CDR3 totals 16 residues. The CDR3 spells CASSFGTSGNTDTQYF. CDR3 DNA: TGTGCCAGCAGCTTTGGGACTAGCGGGAACACAGATACGCAGTATTTT.